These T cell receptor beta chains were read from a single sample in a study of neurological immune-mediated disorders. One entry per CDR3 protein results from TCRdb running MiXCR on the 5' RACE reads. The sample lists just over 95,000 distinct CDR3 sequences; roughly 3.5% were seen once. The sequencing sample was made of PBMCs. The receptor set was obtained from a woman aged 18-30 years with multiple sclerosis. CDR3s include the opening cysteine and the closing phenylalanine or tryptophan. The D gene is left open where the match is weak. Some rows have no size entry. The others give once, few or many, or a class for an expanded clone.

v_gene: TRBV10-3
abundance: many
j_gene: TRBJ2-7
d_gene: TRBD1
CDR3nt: TGTGCCATCAGAAAAGAACAGGGGGCCTCCTCCTACGAGCAGTACTTC
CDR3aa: CAIRKEQGASSYEQYF

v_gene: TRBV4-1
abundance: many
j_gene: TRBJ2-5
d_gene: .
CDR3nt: TGCGCCAGCAGCCAATTCCCCGGGTCTCAAGAGACCCAGTACTTC
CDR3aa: CASSQFPGSQETQYF

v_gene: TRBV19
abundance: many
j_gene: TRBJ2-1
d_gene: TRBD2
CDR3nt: TGTGCCAGTAGAGCGGGTAGCGGGTACAATGAGCAGTTCTTC
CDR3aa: CASRAGSGYNEQFF

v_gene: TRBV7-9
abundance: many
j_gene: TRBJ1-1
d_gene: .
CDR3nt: TGTGCCAGCAGCTTCCCGCAGAACACTGAAGCTTTCTTT
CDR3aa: CASSFPQNTEAFF

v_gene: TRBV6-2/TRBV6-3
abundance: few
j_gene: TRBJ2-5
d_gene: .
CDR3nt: TGTGCCAGCAGTTACGTAGGCGGGACGTACCAAGAGACCCAGTACTTC
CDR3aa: CASSYVGGTYQETQYF

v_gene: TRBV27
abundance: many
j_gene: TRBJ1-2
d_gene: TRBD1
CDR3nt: TGTGCCAGCAGTCCCCTGGACAGGTATAACTATGGCTACACCTTC
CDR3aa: CASSPLDRYNYGYTF

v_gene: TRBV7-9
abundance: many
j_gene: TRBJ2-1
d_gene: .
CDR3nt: TGTGCCAGCAGCCAAGACCAGGGAATCAATGAGCAGTTCTTC
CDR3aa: CASSQDQGINEQFF

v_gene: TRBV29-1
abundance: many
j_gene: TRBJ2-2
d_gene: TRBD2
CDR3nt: TGCAGCGTAGAGGGACTAGCGGGGACGAACACCGGGGAGCTGTTTTTT
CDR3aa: CSVEGLAGTNTGELFF

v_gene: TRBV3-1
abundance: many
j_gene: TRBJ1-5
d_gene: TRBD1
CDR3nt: TGTGCCAGCAGCCAGCGGACAGGGCAATATAGCAATCAGCCCCAGCATTTT
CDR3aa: CASSQRTGQYSNQPQHF

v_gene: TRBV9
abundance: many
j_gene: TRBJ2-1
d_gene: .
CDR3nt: TGTGCCAGCAGCGTTACACCCCCCTCCAATGAGCAGTTCTTC
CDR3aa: CASSVTPPSNEQFF

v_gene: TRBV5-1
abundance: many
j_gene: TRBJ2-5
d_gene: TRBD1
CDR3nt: TGCGCCAGCAGCATCGGACAGGGGGCCGAGACCCAGTACTTC
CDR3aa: CASSIGQGAETQYF

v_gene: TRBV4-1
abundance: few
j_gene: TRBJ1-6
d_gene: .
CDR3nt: TGCGCCAGCAGCCAAACTACAGGGAACTATAATTCACCCCTCCACTTT
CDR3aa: CASSQTTGNYNSPLHF

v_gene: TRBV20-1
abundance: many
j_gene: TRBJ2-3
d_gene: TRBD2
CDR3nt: TGCAGTGCTAGACCCATAACTAGCGGGGGAAGCACAGATACGCAGTATTTT
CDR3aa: CSARPITSGGSTDTQYF

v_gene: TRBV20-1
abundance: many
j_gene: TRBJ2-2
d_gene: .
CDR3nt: TGCAGTGCTAGCAGAGGGGTCGGCACCGGGGAGCTGTTTTTT
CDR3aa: CSASRGVGTGELFF

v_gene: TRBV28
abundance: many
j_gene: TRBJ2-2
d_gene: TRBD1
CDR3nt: TGTGCCAGCAGTTTAGAAGACAGGGATTTAACCGGGGAGCTGTTTTTT
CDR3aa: CASSLEDRDLTGELFF

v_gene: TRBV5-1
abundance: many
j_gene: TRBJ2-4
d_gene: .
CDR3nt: TGCGCCAGCAGCTTCGAGAGGGACATTCAGTACTTC
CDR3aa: CASSFERDIQYF

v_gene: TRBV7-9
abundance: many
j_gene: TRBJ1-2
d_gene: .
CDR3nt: TGTGCCAGCAGCGGACAATTTGATGGCTACACCTTC
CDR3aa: CASSGQFDGYTF

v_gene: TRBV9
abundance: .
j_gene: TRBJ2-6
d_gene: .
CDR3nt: TGTGCCAGCAGCGTATGGGGCAGACCCAGCTCTGGGGTCAACGTCCTGACTTTC
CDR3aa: CASSVWGRPSSGVNVLTF

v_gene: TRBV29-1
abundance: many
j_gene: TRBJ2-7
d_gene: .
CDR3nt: TGCAGCGTTCTACAGGGTCAATCCTACGAGCAGTACTTC
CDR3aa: CSVLQGQSYEQYF

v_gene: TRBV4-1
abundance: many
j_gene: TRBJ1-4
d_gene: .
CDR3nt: TGCGCCAGCAGCCAAATGGGACTCCAAAATGAAAAACTGTTTTTT
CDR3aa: CASSQMGLQNEKLFF

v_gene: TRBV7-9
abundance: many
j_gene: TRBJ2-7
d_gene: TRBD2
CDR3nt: TGTGCCAGCAGCGCCCTCACTAGCGGGAGCTCCTACGAGCAGTACTTC
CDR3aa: CASSALTSGSSYEQYF

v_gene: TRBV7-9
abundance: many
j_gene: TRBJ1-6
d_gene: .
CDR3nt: TGTGCCAGCAGCTTAGACAGCTCCTATAATTCACCCCTCCACTTT
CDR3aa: CASSLDSSYNSPLHF

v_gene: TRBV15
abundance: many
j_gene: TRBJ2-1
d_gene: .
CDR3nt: TGTGCCACCAGCAGAGTAGGGATAGGGAGTGAGCAGTTCTTC
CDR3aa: CATSRVGIGSEQFF

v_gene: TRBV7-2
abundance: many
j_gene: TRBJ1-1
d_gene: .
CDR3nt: TGTGCCAGCAGCCATGGTGGCAGCCGAAACACTGAAGCTTTCTTT
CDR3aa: CASSHGGSRNTEAFF

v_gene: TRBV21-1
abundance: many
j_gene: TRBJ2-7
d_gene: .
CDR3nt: TGTGCCAGCAGCAAAGCGGGCTCGACCGGGACAGGGGACAACGAGCAGTACTTC
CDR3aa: CASSKAGSTGTGDNEQYF

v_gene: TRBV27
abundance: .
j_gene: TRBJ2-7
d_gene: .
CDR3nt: TGTGCCAGCAGTATTGCGGGACTGAGCTCCTACGAGCAGTACTTC
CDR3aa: CASSIAGLSSYEQYF

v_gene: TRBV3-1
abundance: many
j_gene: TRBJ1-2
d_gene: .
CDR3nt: TGTGCCAGCAGCCAAGATCTTGCTGGCTATGGCTACACCTTC
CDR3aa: CASSQDLAGYGYTF

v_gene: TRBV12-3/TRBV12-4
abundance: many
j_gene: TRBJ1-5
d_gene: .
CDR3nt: TGTGCCAGCAGTCTGAATCAGCCCCAGCATTTT
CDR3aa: CASSLNQPQHF

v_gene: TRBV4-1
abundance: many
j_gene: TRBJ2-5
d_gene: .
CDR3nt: TGCGCCAGCAGCCAATTAAGGACGGAGACCCAGTACTTC
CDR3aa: CASSQLRTETQYF

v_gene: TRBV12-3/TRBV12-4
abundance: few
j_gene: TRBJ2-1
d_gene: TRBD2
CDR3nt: TGTGCCAGCAGTTTAAGGTCTAGCGGAGTGGGAAATGAGCAGTTCTTC
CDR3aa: CASSLRSSGVGNEQFF